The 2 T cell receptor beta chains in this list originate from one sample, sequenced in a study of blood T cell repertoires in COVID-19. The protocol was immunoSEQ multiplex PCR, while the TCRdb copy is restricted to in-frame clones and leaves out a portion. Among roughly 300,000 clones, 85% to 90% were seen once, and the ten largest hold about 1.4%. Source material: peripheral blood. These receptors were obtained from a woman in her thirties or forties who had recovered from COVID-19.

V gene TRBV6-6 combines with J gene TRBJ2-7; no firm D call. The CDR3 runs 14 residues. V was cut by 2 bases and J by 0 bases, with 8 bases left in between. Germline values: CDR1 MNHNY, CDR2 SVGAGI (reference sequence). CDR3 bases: TGTGCCAGCAGTTACCGCGCTTTCTCCTACGAGCAGTACTTC. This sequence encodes CASSYRAFSYEQYF.

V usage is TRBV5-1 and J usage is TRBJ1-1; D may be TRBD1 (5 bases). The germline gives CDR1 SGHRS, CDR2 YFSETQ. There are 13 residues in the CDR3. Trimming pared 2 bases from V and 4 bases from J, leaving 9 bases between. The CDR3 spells CASSFDSFTEAFF. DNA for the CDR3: TGCGCCAGCAGCTTTGACAGCTTCACTGAAGCTTTCTTT.